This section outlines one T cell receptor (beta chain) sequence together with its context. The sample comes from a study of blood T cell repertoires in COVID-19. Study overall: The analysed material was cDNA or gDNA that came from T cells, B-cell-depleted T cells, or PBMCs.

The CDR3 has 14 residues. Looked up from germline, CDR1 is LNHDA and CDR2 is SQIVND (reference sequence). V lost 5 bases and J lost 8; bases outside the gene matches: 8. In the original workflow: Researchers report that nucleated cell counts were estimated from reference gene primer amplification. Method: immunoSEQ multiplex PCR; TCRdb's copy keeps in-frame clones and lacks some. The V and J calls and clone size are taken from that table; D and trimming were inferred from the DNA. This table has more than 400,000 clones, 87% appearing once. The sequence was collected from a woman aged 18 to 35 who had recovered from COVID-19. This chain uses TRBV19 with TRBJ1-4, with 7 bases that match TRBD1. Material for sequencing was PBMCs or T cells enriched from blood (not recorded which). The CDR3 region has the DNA TGTGCCAGTAGTCGTCGGGACAGATCCGAAAAACTGTTTTTT. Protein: CASSRRDRSEKLFF.